Listed below are T cell receptor beta chains from one sample, sequenced in a study of shared clonotypes between healthy human individuals. Some clones are missing from TCRdb's copy, which holds only in-frame ones; the method was immunoSEQ multiplex PCR. This table holds under 1 million clones, around 92% found once. The sample was naive CD8+ T cells sorted from blood. These receptors were taken from a man aged 25-45 years in good health. Both conserved end residues are part of each CDR3. The order of the fields is J gene, clone size, V gene, D gene, CDR3 protein, CDR3 DNA. D genes are given only for firm matches. Size tells how often a clone was seen (once, few, many) or the class of an expanded clone, and some rows leave it out.

TRBJ2-1,-,TRBV9,-,CASSPRADVSSYNEQFF,TGTGCCAGCAGCCCCCGAGCGGACGTGAGCTCCTACAATGAGCAGTTCTTC
TRBJ2-4,once,TRBV27,TRBD2,CASSQSGGAKNIQYF,TGTGCCAGCAGCCAAAGCGGGGGTGCCAAAAACATTCAGTACTTC
TRBJ2-3,once,TRBV15,-,CATSRDGGFGTDTQYF,TGTGCCACCAGCAGAGATGGCGGGTTCGGGACAGATACGCAGTATTTT
TRBJ2-3,-,TRBV27,TRBD1,CASSMTGDTQYF,TGTGCCAGCAGCATGACAGGGGATACGCAGTATTTT
TRBJ2-1,-,TRBV14,TRBD1,CASSQVRTGFNEQFF,TGTGCCAGCAGCCAAGTCCGGACAGGGTTCAATGAGCAGTTCTTC
TRBJ2-3,-,TRBV27,-,CASSTPGTAGDEDTQYF,TGTGCCAGCAGTACGCCCGGGACAGCGGGAGACGAAGATACGCAGTATTTT
TRBJ1-4,-,TRBV9,-,CASSPTGRKLFF,TGTGCCAGCAGCCCTACTGGACGGAAACTGTTTTTT
TRBJ1-2,few,TRBV19,-,CASSTSYGYTF,TGTGCCAGTAGTACCAGCTATGGCTACACCTTC
TRBJ2-7,-,TRBV7-9,TRBD2,CASSLGGQDEQYF,TGTGCCAGCAGCCTGGGAGGGCAGGACGAGCAGTACTTC
TRBJ2-7,-,TRBV27,-,CASKLMTPDYEQYF,TGTGCCAGCAAGTTAATGACGCCAGATTACGAGCAGTACTTC
TRBJ2-7,-,TRBV9,-,CASSAGTFSYEQYF,TGTGCCAGCAGCGCCGGGACGTTCTCCTACGAGCAGTACTTC
TRBJ2-3,once,TRBV11-2,-,CASSVGTGSSGDTQYF,TGTGCCAGCAGCGTCGGAACCGGGTCGTCAGGGGATACGCAGTATTTT
TRBJ2-7,-,TRBV7-9,TRBD1,CASSLEIGQGTSYEQYF,TGTGCCAGCAGCTTAGAAATCGGACAGGGGACTTCCTACGAGCAGTACTTC
TRBJ2-3,-,TRBV27,-,CASSFRGGFGDTQYF,TGTGCCAGCAGTTTTAGGGGGGGTTTTGGAGATACGCAGTATTTT
TRBJ2-5,-,TRBV11-1,TRBD1,CASSSNAGTEQETQYF,TGTGCCAGCAGCTCCAACGCCGGGACAGAACAAGAGACCCAGTACTTC
TRBJ2-3,-,TRBV7-8,-,CASSLAIVGDTQYF,TGTGCCAGCAGCTTAGCGATAGTAGGGGATACGCAGTATTTT
TRBJ2-1,once,TRBV9,TRBD2,CASSVEIAGAGNEQFF,TGTGCCAGCAGCGTAGAGATAGCGGGAGCGGGCAATGAGCAGTTCTTC
TRBJ1-5,-,TRBV6-5,TRBD1,CASSWTGINQPQHF,TGTGCCAGCAGTTGGACAGGGATCAATCAGCCCCAGCATTTT
TRBJ2-1,few,TRBV7-6,TRBD1,CASSWDRSSYNEQFF,TGTGCCAGCAGCTGGGACAGGAGCTCCTACAATGAGCAGTTCTTC
TRBJ2-5,-,TRBV6-1,TRBD2,CASSATSGRYRETQYF,TGTGCCAGCAGTGCGACTAGCGGGAGGTATCGAGAGACCCAGTACTTC
TRBJ1-1,-,TRBV29-1,-,CSVETQDTEAFF,TGCAGCGTTGAAACACAAGACACTGAAGCTTTCTTT
TRBJ2-4,few,TRBV6-1,-,CASSGADDLAKNIQYF,TGTGCCAGCAGTGGGGCCGACGACTTAGCCAAAAACATTCAGTACTTC
TRBJ1-1,-,TRBV7-9,TRBD1,CASSLGDSGFTEAFF,TGTGCCAGCAGCTTGGGGGACAGTGGCTTCACTGAAGCTTTCTTT
TRBJ2-1,-,TRBV11-2,TRBD2,CASSSGTSIYEQFF,TGTGCCAGCAGCTCCGGGACTAGCATCTATGAGCAGTTCTTC
TRBJ2-3,-,TRBV5-5,TRBD2,CASSSSGVTTDTQYF,TGTGCCAGCAGCTCTAGCGGGGTGACCACAGATACGCAGTATTTT
TRBJ2-4,-,TRBV7-9,TRBD2,CASSSFSAGGHIIQYF,TGTGCCAGCAGCTCTTTTTCCGCGGGAGGCCATATCATTCAGTACTTC
TRBJ2-2,-,TRBV7-6,-,CASSDLSGELFF,TGTGCCAGCAGCGACCTATCCGGGGAGCTGTTTTTT
TRBJ2-3,-,TRBV28,-,CATEGLQKNADTQYF,TGTGCCACCGAGGGCCTACAAAAAAACGCAGATACGCAGTATTTT
TRBJ2-2,-,TRBV27,-,CASSLARNTGELFF,TGTGCCAGCAGTTTGGCCAGGAACACCGGGGAGCTGTTTTTT